The 21 T cell receptor beta chains presented below share a single source sample, sequenced in a study of blood T cell repertoires in COVID-19. Profiling relied on immunoSEQ multiplex PCR, and the TCRdb table lists in-frame clones only, not all of them. The table includes about 250,000 clones, 83% detected once. The source material was peripheral blood. These TCRs come from a man at least 80 years old with acute or convalescent COVID-19.

The chain joins TRBV3-1 (or the pseudogene TRBV3-2) to TRBJ2-2; 8 bases are a match to TRBD1. Unmatched junction bases numbered 1, after V lost 0 bases and J lost 4 bases. Germline-derived CDR1 and CDR2 are LGHDT and YNNKEL (reference sequence). This CDR3 spans 15 amino acids. DNA of the CDR3: TGTGCCAGCAGCCAAGACAGGGGGCTCACCGGGGAGCTGTTTTTT. Its protein product is CASSQDRGLTGELFF.

The CDR3 region has the DNA TGCGCCAGCAGCTTGGGAGGATGGGGCGTCCACAGCACAGATACGCAGTATTTT. Its protein product is CASSLGGWGVHSTDTQYF. The chain links TRBV5-1 to TRBJ2-3; D perhaps matches TRBD1 (5 bases). The ends were cut back, 0 bases at V and 0 bases at J, with 17 bases in the middle. The length of the CDR3 is 18 residues. Germline assignment: CDR1 SGHRS and CDR2 YFSETQ.

The rearrangement joins TRBV11-1 to TRBJ2-5; 8 nucleotides agree with TRBD1. The CDR3 is made up of 15 amino acids. Germline V gene lookup returns CDR1 SGHAT and CDR2 FQDESV (reference sequence). Trimming took 2 bases from V and 3 from J; bases not matched to a gene: 5. The CDR3 coding sequence is TGTGCCAGCAGCTTACAGGGGGCGAGGGAAGAGACCCAGTACTTC. As protein: CASSLQGAREETQYF.

The V and J genes are TRBV29-1 and TRBJ2-2; D remains ambiguous. The CDR3 covers 12 residues. Germline V gene data show CDR1 as SQVTM and CDR2 as ANQGSEA. Trimming shortened V by 4 bases and J by 2 bases, and 5 bases separated the two germline ends. The CDR3 DNA sequence: TGCAGCGTTGGACTTAACACCGGGGAGCTGTTTTTT. This sequence encodes CSVGLNTGELFF.

This chain uses TRBV4-1 with TRBJ2-7, with a tentative D call TRBD1 (5 bases). The CDR3 sequence is 14 residues long. V was pared by 0 bases and J by 4 bases, with 10 bases between. Germline values: CDR1 MGHRA, CDR2 YSYEKL. CDR3 residues: CASSQDWGSYEQYF. The CDR3 nucleotides are TGCGCCAGCAGCCAAGACTGGGGCAGTTACGAGCAGTACTTC.

The table lists this clone with a few counts. The chain is built from TRBV3-1 (or the pseudogene TRBV3-2) and TRBJ2-7, with unresolved D. This CDR3 has 13 residues. V lost 1 base to trimming and J lost 6 bases, with 10 bases between them. Germline CDR1 reads LGHDT; CDR2 reads YNNKEL (reference sequence). The chain's CDR3 is CASSQGARGEQYF. CDR3 in DNA: TGTGCCAGCAGCCAAGGAGCCCGAGGCGAGCAGTACTTC.

This clone was counted a single time. The V call is TRBV9, the J call TRBJ2-2, with 8 bases fitting TRBD2. The ends lost 4 bases at V and 7 bases at J; junction bases unmatched: 6. This CDR3 is 14 amino acids long. The germline V gene has CDR1 SGDLS and CDR2 YYNGEE. The CDR3 DNA reads TGTGCCAGCAGCACAGGACTAGCCGGCGGGGAGCTGTTTTTT. Its translation is CASSTGLAGGELFF.

This clone was recorded at least ten times. The chain recombines TRBV28 with TRBJ1-2; tentative D call: TRBD1 (6 bases). Trimming left V 5 bases short and J 3 bases short, with 16 bases between. Germline-derived CDR1 and CDR2 are MDHEN and SYDVKM. CDR3 length: 15 residues. CDR3: CASSLVQGWHYGYTF. In DNA form, the CDR3 reads TGTGCCAGCAGTCTGGTACAGGGTTGGCACTATGGCTACACCTTC.

The chain uses TRBV24-1 and TRBJ1-6, with D unclear. The V and J ends lost 3 bases and 6 bases respectively, with 5 bases between them. Looked up from germline, CDR1 is KGHDR and CDR2 is SFDVKD. CDR3 size: 13 residues. CDR3 nucleotide sequence: TGTGCCACCAGTGATCGCGCTAATTCACCCCTCCACTTT. This encodes CATSDRANSPLHF.

The gene calls are TRBV7-3 and TRBJ2-7; 13 bases align to TRBD2. V lost 5 bases, J lost 4 bases, and 5 bases stayed unmatched. Per germline, CDR1 SGHTA and CDR2 FQGTGA. The CDR3 sequence is 15 residues long. The CDR3 protein is CASSPGTSGKYEQYF. Written as DNA, the CDR3 is TGTGCCAGCAGCCCAGGGACTAGCGGGAAATACGAGCAGTACTTC.

The chain links TRBV2 to TRBJ2-4; TRBD2 aligns across 9 bases. The CDR3 contains 15 residues. Trimming cost V 8 bases and J 2 bases; bases outside gene matches: 7. Germline CDR1 reads SNHLY; CDR2 reads FYNNEI. This CDR3 reads CASRELAGSKNIQYF. In nucleotides, the CDR3 is TGTGCCAGCCGGGAGCTAGCGGGATCCAAAAACATTCAGTACTTC.

This clone was seen at least ten times. The chain uses TRBV27 and TRBJ2-7; 8 nucleotides align to TRBD2. Looked up from germline, CDR1 is MNHEY and CDR2 is SMNVEV (reference sequence). The CDR3 extends over 13 amino acids. V shed 3 bases, J shed 6 bases, and the junction held 4 bases outside the gene matches. The CDR3 reads CASSFRTSSEQYF. DNA of the CDR3: TGTGCCAGCAGTTTTAGGACTAGCTCCGAGCAGTACTTC.

The V and J genes are TRBV19 and TRBJ2-3, with 8 bases fitting TRBD2. CDR1 and CDR2 from the germline V gene are LNHDA and SQIVND (reference sequence). The V segment lost 3 bases and the J segment 2 bases; nucleotides outside the gene matches: 4. The CDR3 totals 15 residues. In DNA, the CDR3 is TGTGCCAGTAGTATTGGCGGGAGGCTCACAGATACGCAGTATTTT. It is translated as CASSIGGRLTDTQYF.

Notes on this clone: Sequence at one end of the junction differs from germline and may be a read error. The chain employs TRBV11-2 and TRBJ2-5; D possibly corresponds to TRBD2 (5 bases). The CDR3 is 15 amino acids. The germline V gene has CDR1 SGHAT and CDR2 FQNNGV. This chain's CDR3 is CASSFRLQLQETQYF. CDR3 coding DNA: TGTGCCAGCAGCTTCAGACTACAGCTTCAAGAAACCCAGTACTTC.

The chain joins TRBV19 to TRBJ1-1; D gene ambiguous. The CDR3 is made up of 13 amino acids. Between the trimmed V and J ends, which lost 4 bases and 8 bases, there was a span of 14 bases. Looked up from germline, CDR1 is LNHDA and CDR2 is SQIVND (reference sequence). The CDR3 loop is CASSSTGEEEAFF. In DNA, the CDR3 is TGTGCCAGTAGTAGTACCGGGGAAGAAGAAGCTTTCTTT.

This rearrangement joins TRBV9 to TRBJ2-3, with 9 bases fitting TRBD2. CDR3 size: 16 residues. J was trimmed by 2 bases and V by 3 bases; bases with no gene match: 7. The germline gives CDR1 SGDLS, CDR2 YYNGEE. CDR3 nucleotides: TGTGCCAGCAGCGCCCTGACTAGCGGAGACACAGATACGCAGTATTTT. It encodes CASSALTSGDTDTQYF. Looking up the rest from reference TRBV9 and TRBJ2-3 gives the full variable domain: DSGVTQTPKHLITATGQRVTLRCSPRSGDLSVYWYQQSLDQGLQFLIQYYNGEERAKGNILERFSAQQFPDLHSELNLSSLELGDSALYFCASSALTSGDTDTQYFGPGTRLTVL.

The V and J genes are TRBV27 and TRBJ2-1; TRBD2 is a possible D gene (6 bases). V lost 2 bases to trimming and J lost 1 base, with 12 bases between them. The CDR3 consists of 16 residues. Germline CDR1 is MNHEY and CDR2 is SMNVEV (reference sequence). CDR3 protein: CASSLSRGSSYNEQFF. The CDR3 bases are TGTGCCAGCAGTTTAAGTCGGGGGTCGTCCTACAATGAGCAGTTCTTC.

The chain employs TRBV5-1 and TRBJ2-3; the match to TRBD2 covers 9 bases. Per the germline V gene, CDR1 is SGHRS and CDR2 is YFSETQ. The CDR3 has 15 residues. Germline trimming cut 3 bases from V and 6 bases from J; bases unmatched to any gene: 8. The CDR3 region has the DNA TGCGCCAGCAGCTCCGTTAGCGGGGGAGCCGATACGCAGTATTTT. Protein: CASSSVSGGADTQYF. The full variable domain, with the rest looked up from reference TRBV5-1 and TRBJ2-3, is KAGVTQTPRYLIKTRGQQVTLSCSPISGHRSVSWYQQTPGQGLQFLFEYFSETQRNKGNFPGRFSGRQFSNSRSEMNVSTLELGDSALYLCASSSVSGGADTQYFGPGTRLTVL.

The chain joins TRBV6-2 or TRBV6-3 to TRBJ2-7, with D possibly TRBD1 on 5 matching bases. This CDR3 is 16 amino acids long. The V and J ends lost 0 bases and 3 bases respectively, with 15 bases between them. CDR1 and CDR2 (germline): MNHEY, SVGEGT. DNA of the CDR3: TGTGCCAGCAGTTACTCCCTACGACAGCTTGTCTACGAGCAGTACTTC. Its translation: CASSYSLRQLVYEQYF.

This clone was seen more than once but under ten times. The rearrangement uses TRBV5-1 and TRBJ2-1, with a weak D call TRBD1 (5 bases). Trimming took 0 bases from V and 12 from J, leaving 13 bases between them. Germline V gene data show CDR1 as SGHRS and CDR2 as YFSETQ. The CDR3 loop spans 13 amino acids. CDR3 nucleotide sequence: TGCGCCAGCAGCTTGGACAGGTCAAGTAGGCAGTTCTTC. Its translation: CASSLDRSSRQFF.

A note on this clone: The same CDR3 is also encoded by other DNA sequences in this sample. The J gene is TRBJ2-2, the V gene TRBV3-1 (or the pseudogene TRBV3-2); D remains ambiguous. The germline V gene encodes CDR1 LGHDT and CDR2 YNNKEL (reference sequence). CDR3 length equals 12 residues. V shed 3 bases and J shed 4 bases, with 3 bases lying between them. The CDR3 sequence: CASSQATGELFF. CDR3 nucleotide sequence: TGTGCCAGCAGCCAGGCCACCGGGGAGCTGTTTTTT.